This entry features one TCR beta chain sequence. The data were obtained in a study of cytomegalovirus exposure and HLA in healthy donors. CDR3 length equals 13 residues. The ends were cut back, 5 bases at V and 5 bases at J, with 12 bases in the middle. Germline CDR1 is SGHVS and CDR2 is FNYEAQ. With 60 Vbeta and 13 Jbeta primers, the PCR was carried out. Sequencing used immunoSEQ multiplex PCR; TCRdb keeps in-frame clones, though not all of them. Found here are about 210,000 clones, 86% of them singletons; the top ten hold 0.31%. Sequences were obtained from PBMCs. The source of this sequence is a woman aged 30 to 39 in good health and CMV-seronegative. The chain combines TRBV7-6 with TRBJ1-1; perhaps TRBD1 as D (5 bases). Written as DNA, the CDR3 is TGTGCCAGCAGCCCCGGTAGGGGAACTGAAGCTTTCTTT. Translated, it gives CASSPGRGTEAFF.